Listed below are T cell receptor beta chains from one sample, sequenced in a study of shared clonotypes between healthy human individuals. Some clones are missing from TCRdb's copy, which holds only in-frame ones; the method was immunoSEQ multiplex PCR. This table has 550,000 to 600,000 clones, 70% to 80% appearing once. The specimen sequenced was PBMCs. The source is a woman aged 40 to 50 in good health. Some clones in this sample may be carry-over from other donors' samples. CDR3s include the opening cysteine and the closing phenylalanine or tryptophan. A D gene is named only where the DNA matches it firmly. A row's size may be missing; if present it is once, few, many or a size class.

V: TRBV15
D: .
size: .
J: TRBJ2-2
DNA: TGTGCCACCAGCAGAGAATTTCGGGCCTTCTGGGACACCGGGGAGCTGTTTTTT
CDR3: CATSREFRAFWDTGELFF

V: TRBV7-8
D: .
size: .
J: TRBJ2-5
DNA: TGTGCCAGCAGCGCCCAGGGGGGAGAAGAGACCCAGTACTTC
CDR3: CASSAQGGEETQYF

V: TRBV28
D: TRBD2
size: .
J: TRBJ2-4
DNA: TGTGCCAGCAGATTAGCGGGAGGGATGGGTACCCAAGCCAAAAACATTCAGTACTTC
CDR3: CASRLAGGMGTQAKNIQYF

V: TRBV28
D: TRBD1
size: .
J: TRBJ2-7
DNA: TGTGCCAGCAGGACCCGGACAGGGAGCTCCTACGAGCAGTACTTC
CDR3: CASRTRTGSSYEQYF

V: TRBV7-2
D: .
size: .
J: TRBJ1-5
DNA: TGTGCCAGCAGCCAGCTCGGAAGGGGCCAGCCCCAGCATTTT
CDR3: CASSQLGRGQPQHF

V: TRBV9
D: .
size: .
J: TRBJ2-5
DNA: TGTGCCAGCAGCGTAGACGGGACACCCAAAGAGACCCAGTACTTC
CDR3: CASSVDGTPKETQYF

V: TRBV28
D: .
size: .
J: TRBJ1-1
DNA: TGTGCCAGCAGTTTTGGGGGGCGCGGGAACACTGAAGCTTTCTTT
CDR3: CASSFGGRGNTEAFF

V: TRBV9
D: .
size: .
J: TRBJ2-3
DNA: TGTGCCAGCAGCGGCGATATCGTTGGCAGCAGCACAGATACGCAGTATTTT
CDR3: CASSGDIVGSSTDTQYF

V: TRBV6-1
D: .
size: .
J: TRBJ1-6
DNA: TGTGCCAGCAGTGAAGGGGCAGGGATCACCCTCCACTTT
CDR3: CASSEGAGITLHF

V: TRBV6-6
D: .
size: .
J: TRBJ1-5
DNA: TGTGCCACCACCACCTCAGGGGATGAGCCCCAGCATTTT
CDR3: CATTTSGDEPQHF

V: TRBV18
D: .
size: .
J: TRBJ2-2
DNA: TGTGCCAGCTCACCACAACAGATGAACACCGGGGAGCTGTTTTTT
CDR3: CASSPQQMNTGELFF

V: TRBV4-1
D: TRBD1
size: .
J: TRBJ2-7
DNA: TGCGCCAGCAGCAAAGAAGGGACAGGTCTCGACGAGCAGTACTTC
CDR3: CASSKEGTGLDEQYF

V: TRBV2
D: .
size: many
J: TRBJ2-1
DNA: TGTGCCAGCAGTTCGGGACTCCTAAATGAGCAGTTCTTC
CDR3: CASSSGLLNEQFF

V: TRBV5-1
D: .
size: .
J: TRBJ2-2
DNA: TGCGCCAGCAGCCCGGGAAGAGCATCGAACACCGGGGAGCTGTTTTTT
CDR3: CASSPGRASNTGELFF

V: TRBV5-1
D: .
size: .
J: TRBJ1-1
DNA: TGCGCCAGCAGCTTGCCAGGGAGCACTGAAGCTTTCTTT
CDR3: CASSLPGSTEAFF

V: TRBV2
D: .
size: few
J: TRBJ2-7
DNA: TGTGCCAGCAGGCCGAGGGGGTCCGAGCAGTACTTC
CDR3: CASRPRGSEQYF

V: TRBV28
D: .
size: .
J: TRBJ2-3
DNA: TGTGCCAGCAGTTTTAACCCTAGCACAGATACGCAGTATTTT
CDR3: CASSFNPSTDTQYF

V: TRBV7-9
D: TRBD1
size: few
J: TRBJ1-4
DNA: TGTGCCAGCAGCCCCCGGGACAGGGCCGGGGAAAAACTGTTTTTT
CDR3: CASSPRDRAGEKLFF

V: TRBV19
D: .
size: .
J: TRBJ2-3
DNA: TGTGCCAGTAGTACCCCAACCGGCACAGATACGCAGTATTTT
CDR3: CASSTPTGTDTQYF

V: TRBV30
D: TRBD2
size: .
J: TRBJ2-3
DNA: TGTGCCTGGAGGGAAGGGACTAGTCACCCAGATACGCAGTATTTT
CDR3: CAWREGTSHPDTQYF

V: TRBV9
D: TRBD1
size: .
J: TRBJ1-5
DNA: TGTGCCAGCAGCGTGGACAGGGTTCAGCCCCAGCATTTT
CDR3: CASSVDRVQPQHF

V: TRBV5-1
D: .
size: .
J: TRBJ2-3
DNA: TGCGCCAGCAGCTTGGCAGAAGATCCGCAGTATTTT
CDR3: CASSLAEDPQYF

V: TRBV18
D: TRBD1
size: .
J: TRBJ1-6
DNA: TGTGCCAGCTCACCGGGACAGGGGATATCACCCCTCCACTTT
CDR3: CASSPGQGISPLHF

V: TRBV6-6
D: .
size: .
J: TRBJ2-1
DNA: TGTGCCAGCTCCCCTCGGGATGAGCAGTTCTTC
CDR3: CASSPRDEQFF

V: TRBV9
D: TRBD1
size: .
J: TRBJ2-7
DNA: TGTGCCAGCAGTCGCCGGACAGGGCAAAGTACCTACGAGCAGTACTTC
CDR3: CASSRRTGQSTYEQYF

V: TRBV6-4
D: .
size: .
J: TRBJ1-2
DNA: TGTGCCAGCAGGGAAGATTACACCTTC
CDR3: CASREDYTF

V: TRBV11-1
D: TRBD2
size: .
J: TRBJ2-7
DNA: TGTGCCAGCAGCTTCGAAGGGACTAGCGGGTACTACGAGCAGTACTTC
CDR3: CASSFEGTSGYYEQYF

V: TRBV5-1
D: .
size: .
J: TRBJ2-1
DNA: TGCGCCAGCAGTTACGACCCCGGCGGGAATGAGCAGTTCTTC
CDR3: CASSYDPGGNEQFF

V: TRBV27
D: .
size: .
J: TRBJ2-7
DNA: TGTGCCACGCAGAACTACGAGCAGTACTTC
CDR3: CATQNYEQYF

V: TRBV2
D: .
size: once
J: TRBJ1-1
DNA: TGTGCTACCCTTAAGGAGCCTAACACTGAAGCTTTCTTT
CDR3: CATLKEPNTEAFF

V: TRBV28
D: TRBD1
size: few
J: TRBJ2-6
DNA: TGTGCCAGCAGCCCCGGGACAGGGATGTCTGGGGCCAACGTCCTGACTTTC
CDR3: CASSPGTGMSGANVLTF

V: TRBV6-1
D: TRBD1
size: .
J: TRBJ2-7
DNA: TGTGCCAGCAGCTCGGGACAGGCTGTTTTCGGGCAGTACTTC
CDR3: CASSSGQAVFGQYF